Each of the 25 T cell receptor beta chains below was sequenced from the same sample in a study of cytomegalovirus exposure and HLA in healthy donors. The primer mix had 60 Vbeta and 13 Jbeta primers. Sequencing used immunoSEQ multiplex PCR; TCRdb keeps in-frame clones, though not all of them. The sample has around 180,000 clones; 80% are singletons. Sequenced input: PBMCs. The receptors originated from a man aged 40-55 years in good health and CMV-seronegative.

CDR3 nucleotides: TGCGCCAGCAGCCAAGGGACAAATCAAGAGACCCAGTACTTC. The encoded protein is CASSQGTNQETQYF. The chain carries TRBV4-1 and TRBJ2-5; weak D call: TRBD1 (5 bases). Trimming shortened V by 1 base and J by 2 bases, and 8 bases separated the two germline ends. From germline, CDR1 is MGHRA and CDR2 YSYEKL. This CDR3 has 14 amino acids.

The V call is TRBV6-5, the J call TRBJ1-1; D possibly corresponds to TRBD1 (5 bases). V was pared by 0 bases and J by 10 bases, with 21 bases between. The CDR3 spans 16 residues. Germline V gives CDR1 MNHEY, CDR2 SVGAGI. The CDR3 spells CASSYSSTGGMFGAFF. The CDR3, as DNA: TGTGCCAGCAGTTACTCGAGTACAGGCGGGATGTTTGGAGCTTTCTTT.

This clone was observed a few times. The J gene is TRBJ2-5, the V gene TRBV7-2, with D tentatively TRBD1 (6 bases). The V and J ends lost 2 bases and 4 bases respectively, with 14 bases between them. CDR3 length: 15 amino acids. The germline gives CDR1 SGHTA, CDR2 FQGNSA. The CDR3 sequence is CASSLTLQGGETQYF. The CDR3 DNA follows: TGTGCCAGCAGCTTAACTTTACAAGGGGGAGAGACCCAGTACTTC.

DNA for the CDR3: TGTGCCAGCAGCCCCAGGGACAGGGTCGAGCAGTACTTC. Translating it yields CASSPRDRVEQYF. This chain links TRBV9 with TRBJ2-7, with 9 bases aligning to TRBD1. The length of the CDR3 is 13 residues. V lost 4 bases to trimming and J lost 6 bases; unmatched junction nucleotides: 5. From germline, CDR1 is SGDLS and CDR2 YYNGEE.

The genes are TRBV29-1 and TRBJ2-2, with 7 bases that match TRBD2. This CDR3 has 14 amino acids. With 4 bases clipped from V and 4 bases from J, the junction kept 6 bases outside the gene matches. Germline CDR1 SQVTM, CDR2 ANQGSEA. The CDR3, as DNA: TGCAGCGTTGTGGGGGGGAGAAGCACCGGGGAGCTGTTTTTT. Residues: CSVVGGRSTGELFF.

V and J are TRBV6-6 and TRBJ2-5; D is perhaps TRBD2 (5 bases). There are 14 residues in the CDR3. Trimming removed 10 bases from V and 4 bases from J, with 19 bases in between. Germline CDR1 reads MNHNY; CDR2 reads SVGAGI (reference sequence). The CDR3 spells CATSDGSAGETQYF. The CDR3 bases are TGTGCCACTTCGGATGGGAGCGCAGGAGAGACCCAGTACTTC.

The chain has TRBV7-8 and TRBJ2-5; 13 nucleotides agree with TRBD2. This CDR3 is 18 amino acids long. Germline lookup yields CDR1 SGHVS and CDR2 FQNEAQ. J gave up 5 bases and V 5 bases, and 14 bases lay outside the gene matches. The CDR3 spells CASSHGLAGEFIGETQYF. The CDR3 region has the DNA TGTGCCAGCAGCCACGGACTAGCGGGGGAATTCATTGGTGAGACCCAGTACTTC.

The genes are TRBV7-8 and TRBJ2-7; 10 bases fit TRBD1. After removal of 7 bases from V and 4 bases from J, the junction contained 10 bases not matched to a gene. Germline V gene sequence: CDR1 SGHVS, CDR2 FQNEAQ. There are 15 residues in the CDR3. The CDR3 nucleotides are TGTGCCAGCAAGTACCTCCCGGGACAGGGGTACGAGCAGTACTTC. This sequence encodes CASKYLPGQGYEQYF.

This clone occurred once. The DNA of the CDR3 is TGTGCCAGCAGCAACCCTGAGGGCGGAGGAAACACCATATATTTT. This codes for CASSNPEGGGNTIYF. This chain uses TRBV9 with TRBJ1-3; D is unclear. The CDR3 has 15 residues. Trimming stripped 4 bases from V and 4 bases from J, with 15 bases between. Germline lookup yields CDR1 SGDLS and CDR2 YYNGEE.

The V call is TRBV6-6, the J call TRBJ1-1, with a possible D match to TRBD1 (6 bases). Trimming left V 5 bases short and J 2 bases short, with 15 bases between. Per germline, CDR1 MNHNY and CDR2 SVGAGI (reference sequence). The CDR3 runs to 15 residues. This CDR3 reads CASSLLIQGNTEAFF. CDR3 in DNA: TGTGCCAGCAGTCTTCTAATACAGGGAAACACTGAAGCTTTCTTT.

The chain joins TRBV7-9 to TRBJ2-7; D is perhaps TRBD1 (5 bases). This CDR3 has 16 amino acids. The V gene's germline CDR1 is SEHNR and CDR2 FQNEAQ (reference sequence). V was pared by 2 bases and J by 7 bases, with 21 bases between. Here the CDR3 DNA reads TGTGCCAGCAGCTTAAGGGCCGGCACAGGTCCGAGGGAGCAGTACTTC. It is translated as CASSLRAGTGPREQYF.

The chain carries TRBV19 and TRBJ2-7, with 11 bases fitting TRBD2. V dropped 3 bases and J dropped 4; count of bases not matched to a gene: 5. This CDR3 region has 15 residues. The germline CDR1 and CDR2 sequences are LNHDA and SQIVND (reference sequence). CDR3 sequence reads: CASSIGGLADYEQYF. The CDR3 bases are TGTGCCAGTAGTATCGGGGGACTAGCGGATTACGAGCAGTACTTC.

The chain links TRBV5-4 to TRBJ2-1; 9 bases map to TRBD2. The trim removed 7 bases at V and 3 bases at J, leaving 2 bases unmatched. Germline assignment: CDR1 SGHNT and CDR2 YYREEE (reference sequence). The CDR3 length is 13 residues. CDR3 bases: TGTGCCAGCCAGCGGGAGGACTACAATGAGCAGTTCTTC. Amino acid sequence: CASQREDYNEQFF.

This sequence joins TRBV6-5 and TRBJ1-1, with D possibly matching TRBD1 (6 bases). Germline V gene data show CDR1 as MNHEY and CDR2 as SVGAGI. Trimming removed 5 bases from V and 0 bases from J, with 10 bases in between. The CDR3 contains 14 residues. For the CDR3, the DNA is TGTGCCAGCAGTACTAGGACAGTGAACACTGAAGCTTTCTTT. Encoded protein: CASSTRTVNTEAFF.

CDR3 sequence: CASSLDPLRGYNKYTEAFF. The CDR3 DNA reads TGTGCCAGCTCACTAGACCCCCTCAGGGGGTATAATAAGTACACTGAAGCTTTCTTT. The chain is built from TRBV18 and TRBJ1-1; the match to TRBD1 covers 7 bases. Germline V gives CDR1 KGHSH, CDR2 LQKENI. The CDR3 length is 19 residues. V lost 4 bases to trimming and J lost 3 bases; unmatched junction nucleotides: 20.

V is TRBV7-2 and J is TRBJ2-3; 7 bases fit TRBD1. The CDR3 extends over 14 amino acids. With 10 bases clipped from V and 1 base from J, the junction kept 8 bases outside the gene matches. Germline V lookup: CDR1 SGHTA, CDR2 FQGNSA. CDR3 protein: CATGTDRGTDTQYF. In DNA form, the CDR3 reads TGTGCCACCGGAACCGACAGGGGCACAGATACGCAGTATTTT.

This chain uses TRBV6-6 with TRBJ2-5; 11 nucleotides agree with TRBD2. Losses at the gene ends were 7 bases for V and 0 bases for J; bases not matched to a gene: 4. The CDR3 length is 15 residues. Germline V gene sequence: CDR1 MNHNY, CDR2 SVGAGI (reference sequence). CDR3 sequence reads: CASNSGGGYQETQYF. The CDR3 DNA reads TGTGCCAGCAATAGCGGGGGGGGGTACCAAGAGACCCAGTACTTC.

This clone was seen only a few times. The genes are TRBV28 and TRBJ2-1, with 9 bases that match TRBD2. V dropped 2 bases and J dropped 9; count of bases not matched to a gene: 2. The CDR3 runs 13 residues. Looked up from germline, CDR1 is MDHEN and CDR2 is SYDVKM. As DNA, the CDR3 is TGTGCCAGCAGTTTAGCGGGAGGGGGTGAGCAGTTCTTC. It yields the protein CASSLAGGGEQFF. The full variable domain, its missing parts supplied by reference TRBV28 and TRBJ2-1, is DVKVTQSSRYLVKRTGEKVFLECVQDMDHENMFWYRQDPGLGLRLIYFSYDVKMKEKGDIPEGYSVSREKKERFSLILESASTNQTSMYLCASSLAGGGEQFFGPGTRLTVL.

The CDR3 spells CASSPIAGEEADTQYF. Written as DNA, the CDR3 is TGTGCCAGCAGCCCTATAGCGGGAGAGGAAGCAGATACGCAGTATTTT. The V call is TRBV13, the J call TRBJ2-3, with TRBD2 identical over 9 bases. V was pared by 5 bases and J by 4 bases, with 10 bases of the junction left unmatched. Germline V gives CDR1 PRHDT, CDR2 FYEKMQ (reference sequence). There are 16 residues in the CDR3.

V usage is TRBV10-3 and J usage is TRBJ1-5, with 8 nucleotides matching TRBD1. CDR1 and CDR2 (germline): ENHRY, SYGVKD. The CDR3 totals 14 residues. Losses at the gene ends were 6 bases for V and 4 bases for J; bases not matched to a gene: 5. As DNA, the CDR3 is TGTGCCATCAGCCCCGGGACAGGAAATCAGCCCCAGCATTTT. Translated, it gives CAISPGTGNQPQHF.

DNA of the CDR3: TGTGCCAGTACCTCGGGTCGGGGGGGGGAGACCCAGTACTTC. Protein: CASTSGRGGETQYF. The J gene is TRBJ2-5, the V gene TRBV19; 8 bases fit TRBD2. J gave up 5 bases and V 7 bases, and 9 bases lay outside the gene matches. Germline V gene lookup returns CDR1 LNHDA and CDR2 SQIVND (reference sequence). The CDR3 length is 14 residues.

In this sample, this clone turned up a few times. The chain joins TRBV5-4 to TRBJ1-3; no clear D gene. This CDR3 has 15 amino acids. V was clipped by 0 bases and J by 3 bases, with 10 bases between them. Germline CDR1 and CDR2: SGHNT and YYREEE (reference sequence). The CDR3 bases are TGTGCCAGCAGCTTGGATATCGCGGATGGAAACACCATATATTTT. The encoded protein is CASSLDIADGNTIYF.

In its sample, this clone was seen many times. The V gene is TRBV7-2, the J gene TRBJ1-1; D not certain. V was pared by 3 bases and J by 7 bases, with 12 bases between. Germline V gene lookup returns CDR1 SGHTA and CDR2 FQGNSA. The CDR3 sequence is 13 residues long. The CDR3 DNA is TGTGCCAGCAGCTTGGACGGGATCAGTGAAGCTTTCTTT. Protein: CASSLDGISEAFF.

The J gene is TRBJ1-2, the V gene TRBV14; D is ambiguous. Trimming cost V 1 base and J 6 bases, with 6 bases left between them. Germline values: CDR1 SGHDN, CDR2 FVKESK. This CDR3 is 12 amino acids long. The CDR3 reads CASSQGGNGYTF. CDR3 coding DNA: TGTGCCAGCAGCCAAGGAGGGAATGGCTACACCTTC.

The chain employs TRBV4-1 and TRBJ1-2; the match to TRBD1 covers 7 bases. Trimming took 3 bases from V and 5 from J; bases not matched to a gene: 9. The CDR3 is made up of 15 amino acids. Looked up from germline, CDR1 is MGHRA and CDR2 is YSYEKL. The CDR3 DNA reads as TGCGCCAGCAGCCACCAATCAGGGGGTCCATATGGCTACACCTTC. It translates to CASSHQSGGPYGYTF.